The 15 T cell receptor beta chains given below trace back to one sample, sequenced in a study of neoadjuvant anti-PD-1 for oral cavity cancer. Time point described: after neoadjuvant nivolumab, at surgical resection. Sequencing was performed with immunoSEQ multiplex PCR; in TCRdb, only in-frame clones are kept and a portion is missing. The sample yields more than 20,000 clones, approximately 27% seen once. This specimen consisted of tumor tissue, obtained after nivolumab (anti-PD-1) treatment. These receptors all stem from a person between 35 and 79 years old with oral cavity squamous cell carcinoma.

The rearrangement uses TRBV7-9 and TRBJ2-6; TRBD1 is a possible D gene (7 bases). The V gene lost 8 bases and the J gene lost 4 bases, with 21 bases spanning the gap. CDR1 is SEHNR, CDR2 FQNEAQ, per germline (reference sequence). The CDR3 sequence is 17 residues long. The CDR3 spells CASGSGGGRGGANVLTF. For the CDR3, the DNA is TGTGCCAGCGGCTCCGGAGGGGGCCGTGGCGGGGCCAACGTCCTGACTTTC.

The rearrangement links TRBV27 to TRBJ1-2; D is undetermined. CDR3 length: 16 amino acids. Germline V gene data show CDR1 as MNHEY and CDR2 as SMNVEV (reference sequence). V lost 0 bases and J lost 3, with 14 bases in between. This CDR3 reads CASSLSAAGTYYGYTF. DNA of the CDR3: TGTGCCAGCAGTTTATCGGCCGCAGGTACATACTATGGCTACACCTTC.

CDR3 nucleotides: TGTGCCAGCAGCGTAGGCGTGGGACAGGGTTTTAACGAGCAGTACTTC. Residues: CASSVGVGQGFNEQYF. The chain combines TRBV9 with TRBJ2-7; 9 bases are shared with TRBD1. CDR3 length equals 16 residues. Trimming at V came to 0 bases and at J to 5 bases, leaving 9 bases not matched to a gene. From germline, CDR1 is SGDLS and CDR2 YYNGEE.

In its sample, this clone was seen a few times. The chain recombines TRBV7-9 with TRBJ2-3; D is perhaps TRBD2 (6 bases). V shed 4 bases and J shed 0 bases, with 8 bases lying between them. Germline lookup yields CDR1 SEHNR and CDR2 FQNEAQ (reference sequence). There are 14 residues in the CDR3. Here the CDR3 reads CASSYGGSTDTQYF. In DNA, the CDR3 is TGTGCCAGCAGCTACGGGGGAAGCACAGATACGCAGTATTTT.

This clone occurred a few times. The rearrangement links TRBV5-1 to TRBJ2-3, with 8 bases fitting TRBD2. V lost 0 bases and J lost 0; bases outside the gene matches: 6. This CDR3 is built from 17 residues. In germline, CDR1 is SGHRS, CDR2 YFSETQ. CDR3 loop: CASSLGTSWGSTDTQYF. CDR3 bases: TGCGCCAGCAGCTTGGGGACTAGCTGGGGAAGCACAGATACGCAGTATTTT. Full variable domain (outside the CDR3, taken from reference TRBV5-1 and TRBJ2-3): KAGVTQTPRYLIKTRGQQVTLSCSPISGHRSVSWYQQTPGQGLQFLFEYFSETQRNKGNFPGRFSGRQFSNSRSEMNVSTLELGDSALYLCASSLGTSWGSTDTQYFGPGTRLTVL.

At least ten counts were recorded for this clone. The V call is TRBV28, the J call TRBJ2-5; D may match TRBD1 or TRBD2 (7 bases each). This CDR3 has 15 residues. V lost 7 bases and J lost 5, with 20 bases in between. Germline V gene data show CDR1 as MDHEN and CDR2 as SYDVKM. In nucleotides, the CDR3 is TGTGCCAGCACCGGTAGGGGGCTCGGGAGGGAGACCCAGTACTTC. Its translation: CASTGRGLGRETQYF.

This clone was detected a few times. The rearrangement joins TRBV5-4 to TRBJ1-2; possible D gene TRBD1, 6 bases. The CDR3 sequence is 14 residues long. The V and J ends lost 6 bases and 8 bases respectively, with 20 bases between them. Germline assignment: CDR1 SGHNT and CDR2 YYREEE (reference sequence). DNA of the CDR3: TGTGCCAGCATTGATGACCTGGGGGCACGAGGCTACACCTTC. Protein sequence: CASIDDLGARGYTF.

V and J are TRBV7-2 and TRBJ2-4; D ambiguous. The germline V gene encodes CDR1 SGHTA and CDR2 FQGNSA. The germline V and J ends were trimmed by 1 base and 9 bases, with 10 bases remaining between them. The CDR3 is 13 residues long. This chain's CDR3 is CASSLGNLGIQYF. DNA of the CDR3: TGTGCCAGCAGCTTAGGGAACCTGGGCATTCAGTACTTC.

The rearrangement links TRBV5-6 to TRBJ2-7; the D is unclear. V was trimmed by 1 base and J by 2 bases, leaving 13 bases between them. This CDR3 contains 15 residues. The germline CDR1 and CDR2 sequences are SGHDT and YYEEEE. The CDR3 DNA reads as TGTGCCAGCAGCTTGATGGCCCCCGAGGCCTACGAGCAGTACTTC. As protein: CASSLMAPEAYEQYF.

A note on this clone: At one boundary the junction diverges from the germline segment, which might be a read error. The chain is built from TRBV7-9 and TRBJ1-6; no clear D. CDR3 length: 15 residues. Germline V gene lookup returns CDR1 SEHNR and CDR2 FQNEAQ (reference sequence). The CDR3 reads CASSIAGGANSPLHF. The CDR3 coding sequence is TGTGCCAGCAGCATAGCGGGCGGTGCTAATTCACCCCTCCACTTT. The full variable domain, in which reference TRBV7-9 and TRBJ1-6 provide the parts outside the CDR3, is DTGVSQNPRHKITKRGQNVTFRCDPISEHNRLYWYRQTLGQGPEFLTYFQNEAQLEKSRLLSDRFSAERPKGSFSTLEIQRTEQGDSAMYLCASSIAGGANSPLHFGNGTRLTVT.

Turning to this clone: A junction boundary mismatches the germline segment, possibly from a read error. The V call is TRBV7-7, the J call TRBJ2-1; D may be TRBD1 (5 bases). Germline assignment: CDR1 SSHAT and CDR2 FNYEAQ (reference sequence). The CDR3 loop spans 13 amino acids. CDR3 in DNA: TGTGCTAGCAGCTTATCAGGGTCCAATGAGCAGTTCTTC. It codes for CASSLSGSNEQFF.

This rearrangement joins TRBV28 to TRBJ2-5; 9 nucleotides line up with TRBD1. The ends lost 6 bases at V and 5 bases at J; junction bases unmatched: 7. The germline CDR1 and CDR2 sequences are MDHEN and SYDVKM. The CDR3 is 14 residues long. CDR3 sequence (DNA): TGTGCCAGCAGCCCTACAGGGGGCAGGGAGACCCAGTACTTC. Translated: CASSPTGGRETQYF.

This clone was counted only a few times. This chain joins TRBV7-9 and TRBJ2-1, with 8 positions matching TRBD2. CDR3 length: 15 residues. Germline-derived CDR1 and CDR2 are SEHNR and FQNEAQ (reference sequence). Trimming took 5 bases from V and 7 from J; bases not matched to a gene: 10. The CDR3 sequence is CASSPTGGPRNEQFF. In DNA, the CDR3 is TGTGCCAGCAGCCCCACGGGGGGGCCCCGAAATGAGCAGTTCTTC.

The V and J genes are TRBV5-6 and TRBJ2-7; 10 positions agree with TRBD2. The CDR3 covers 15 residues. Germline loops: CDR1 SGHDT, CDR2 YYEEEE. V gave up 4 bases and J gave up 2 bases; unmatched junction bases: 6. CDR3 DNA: TGTGCCAGCAGCCATGGACTAGCGGTAACCTACGAGCAGTACTTC. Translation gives CASSHGLAVTYEQYF.

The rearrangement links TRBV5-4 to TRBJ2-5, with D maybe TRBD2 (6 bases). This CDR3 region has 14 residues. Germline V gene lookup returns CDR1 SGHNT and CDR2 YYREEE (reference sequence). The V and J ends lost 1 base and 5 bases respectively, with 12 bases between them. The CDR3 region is CASSLTGVGETQYF. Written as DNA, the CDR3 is TGTGCCAGCAGCTTGACGGGAGTGGGTGAGACCCAGTACTTC.